This T cell receptor (beta chain) was sequenced in a study of molecular identifiers for immune sequencing clone quantification. Study-wide background: Four of five splits of RNA from roughly 18,000 or 92,000 naive CD8 cells were sequenced in replicates.

Sorting defined naive CD8 T cells as CD8+CD4-CCR7+CD45RA+. Study outcomes and limitations: In naive cells, under 1% of molecules belonged to clones above 20 RNA copies, against over 98% in effector cells.

It was with previously described methods and listed TCR primers that bulk TCR libraries were made. TCRdb re-analysed the PCR reads in MiXCR, keeping a single row per CDR3 protein. The sample lists 88,000 or so distinct CDR3 sequences, 21% occurring once. V lost 1 base to trimming and J lost 2 bases, with 12 bases between them. The V gene's germline CDR1 is LGHNA and CDR2 YSLEER. The CDR3 consists of 15 residues. This clonotype was counted ten times or more. Its antigen remains unidentified. Sequencing used naive CD8+ T cells from blood, with Jurkat cell RNA spiked in. Documented subset: FACS-sorted CD8+CD4-CCR7+CD45RA+ naive T cells. The origin of this receptor is a human donor in good health. Some libraries in this study had Jurkat cell RNA spiked in. This sequence joins TRBV4-3 and TRBJ2-7, with D maybe TRBD1 (6 bases). The CDR3 loop reads CASSQGGQGPYEQYF. CDR3 bases: TGCGCCAGCAGCCAAGGGGGCCAGGGGCCCTACGAGCAGTACTTC.